Sequencing of this T cell receptor beta chain was carried out in a study of blood T cell repertoires in COVID-19. At the level of the study: Donors in the United States, Italy and Spain gave samples during acute or convalescent COVID-19. PBMCs, B-cell-depleted T cells, or T cells were the source of the cDNA or gDNA that made up the material.

Trimming at V came to 6 bases and at J to 3 bases, leaving 3 bases not matched to a gene. This CDR3 has 14 residues. Per the germline V gene, CDR1 is MNHEY and CDR2 is SVGAGI. Study processing details: Amplifying reference gene primers gave estimates of nucleated cell counts. The data were produced by immunoSEQ multiplex PCR, yet TCRdb's version contains in-frame clones alone and is incomplete. The D gene and trimming were derived from the DNA, and the V and J assignments and clone size from that table. The repertoire holds over 150,000 clones, with 65% to 85% as singletons. The TCR sequence derives from a woman aged 55-69 years with acute or convalescent COVID-19. The specimen sequenced was peripheral blood. The gene calls are TRBV6-5 and TRBJ1-5; 9 bases fit TRBD1. CDR3 DNA: TGTGCCAGCAGGGGACAGGGCTACAATCAGCCCCAGCATTTT. Amino acid sequence: CASRGQGYNQPQHF.